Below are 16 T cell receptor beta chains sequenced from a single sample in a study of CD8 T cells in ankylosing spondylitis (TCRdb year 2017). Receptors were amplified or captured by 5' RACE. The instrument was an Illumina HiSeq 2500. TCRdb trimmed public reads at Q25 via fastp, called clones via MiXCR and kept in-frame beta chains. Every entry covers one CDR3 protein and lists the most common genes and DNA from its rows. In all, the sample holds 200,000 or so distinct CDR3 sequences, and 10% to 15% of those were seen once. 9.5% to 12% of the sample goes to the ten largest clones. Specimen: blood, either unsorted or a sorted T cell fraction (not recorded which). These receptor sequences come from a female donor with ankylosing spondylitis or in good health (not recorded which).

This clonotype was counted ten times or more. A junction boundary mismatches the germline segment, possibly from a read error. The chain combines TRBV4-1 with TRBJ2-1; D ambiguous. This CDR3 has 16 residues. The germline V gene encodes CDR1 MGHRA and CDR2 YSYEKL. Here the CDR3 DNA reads TGCGCCAGCAGTCAAGGTACCCTAGATCCCTACAATGAGCAGTTCTTC. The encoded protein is CASSQGTLDPYNEQFF.

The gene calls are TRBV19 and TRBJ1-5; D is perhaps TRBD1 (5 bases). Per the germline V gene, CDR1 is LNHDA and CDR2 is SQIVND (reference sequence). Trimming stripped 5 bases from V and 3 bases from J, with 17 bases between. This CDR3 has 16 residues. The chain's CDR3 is CASSVGRRGLNQPQHF. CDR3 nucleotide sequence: TGTGCCAGTAGTGTAGGTAGAAGGGGCCTCAATCAGCCCCAGCATTTT.

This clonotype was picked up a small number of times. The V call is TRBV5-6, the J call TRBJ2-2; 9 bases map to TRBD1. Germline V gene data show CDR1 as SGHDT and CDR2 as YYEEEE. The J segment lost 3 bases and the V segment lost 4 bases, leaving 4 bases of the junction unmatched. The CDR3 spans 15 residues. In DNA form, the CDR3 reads TGTGCCAGCAGCCCCGGGACAGGGTACACCGGGGAGCTGTTTTTT. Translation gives CASSPGTGYTGELFF.

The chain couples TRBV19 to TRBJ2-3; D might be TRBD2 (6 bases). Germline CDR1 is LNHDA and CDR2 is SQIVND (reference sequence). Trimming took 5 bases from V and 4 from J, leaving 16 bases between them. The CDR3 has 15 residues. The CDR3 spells CASSLLREKPDTQYF. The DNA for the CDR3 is TGTGCCAGTAGTTTATTACGGGAGAAGCCAGATACGCAGTATTTT.

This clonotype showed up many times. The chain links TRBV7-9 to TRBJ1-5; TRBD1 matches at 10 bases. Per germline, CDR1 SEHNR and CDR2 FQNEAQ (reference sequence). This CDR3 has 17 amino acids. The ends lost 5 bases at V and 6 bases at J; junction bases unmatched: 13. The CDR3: CASSPGQGGSLIQPQHF. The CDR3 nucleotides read TGTGCCAGCAGCCCCGGACAGGGGGGAAGCTTAATTCAGCCCCAGCATTTT.

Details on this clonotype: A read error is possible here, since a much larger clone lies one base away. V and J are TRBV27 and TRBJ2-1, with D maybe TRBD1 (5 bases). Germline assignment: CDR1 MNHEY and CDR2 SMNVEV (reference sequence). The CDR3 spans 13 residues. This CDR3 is CASSLRWGNEQLF. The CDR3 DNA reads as TGTGCCAGCAGTTTACGATGGGGCAATGAGCAGCTCTTC.

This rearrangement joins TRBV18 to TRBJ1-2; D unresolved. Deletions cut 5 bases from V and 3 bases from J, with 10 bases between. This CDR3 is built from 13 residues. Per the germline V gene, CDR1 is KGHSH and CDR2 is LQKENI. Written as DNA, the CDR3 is TGTGCCAGCTCAGAGGGTTCCGACTATGGCTACACCTTC. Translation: CASSEGSDYGYTF.

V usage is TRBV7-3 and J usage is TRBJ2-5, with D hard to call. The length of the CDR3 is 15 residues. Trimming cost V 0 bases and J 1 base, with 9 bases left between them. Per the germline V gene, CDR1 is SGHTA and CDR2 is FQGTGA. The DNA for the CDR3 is TGTGCCAGCAGCTTAACCGGCAGCCTCCAAGAGACCCAGTACTTC. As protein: CASSLTGSLQETQYF.

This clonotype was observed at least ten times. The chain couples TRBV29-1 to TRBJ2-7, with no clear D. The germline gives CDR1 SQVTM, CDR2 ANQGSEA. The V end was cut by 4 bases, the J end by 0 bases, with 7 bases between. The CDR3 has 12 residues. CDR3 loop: CSVGHSSYEQYF. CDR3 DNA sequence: TGCAGCGTTGGTCACAGCTCCTACGAGCAGTACTTC.

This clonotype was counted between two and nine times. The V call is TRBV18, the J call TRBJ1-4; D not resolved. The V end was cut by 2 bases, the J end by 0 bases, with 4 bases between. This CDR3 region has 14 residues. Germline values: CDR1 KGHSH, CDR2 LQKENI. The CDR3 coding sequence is TGTGCCAGCTCACCAAGTTCAACTAATGAAAAACTGTTTTTT. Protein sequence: CASSPSSTNEKLFF.

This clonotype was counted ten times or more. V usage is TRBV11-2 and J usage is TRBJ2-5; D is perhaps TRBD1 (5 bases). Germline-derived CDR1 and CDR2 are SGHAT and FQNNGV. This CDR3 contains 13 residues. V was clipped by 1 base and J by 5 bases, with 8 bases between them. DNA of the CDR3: TGTGCCAGCAGCTTAGCAGGGATCGAGACCCAGTACTTC. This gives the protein CASSLAGIETQYF.

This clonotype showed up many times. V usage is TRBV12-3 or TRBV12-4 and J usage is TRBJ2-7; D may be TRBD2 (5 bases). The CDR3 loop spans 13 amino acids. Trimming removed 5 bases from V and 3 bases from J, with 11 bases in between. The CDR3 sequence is CASSPRRDYEQYF. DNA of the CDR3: TGTGCCAGCAGTCCCCGACGGGACTACGAGCAGTACTTC.

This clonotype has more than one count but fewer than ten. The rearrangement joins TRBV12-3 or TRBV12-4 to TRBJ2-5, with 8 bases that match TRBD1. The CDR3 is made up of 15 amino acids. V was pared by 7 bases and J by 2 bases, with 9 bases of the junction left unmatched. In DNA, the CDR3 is TGTGCCAGCACCGCAGGGGGCCAACTTCAAGAGACCCAGTACTTC. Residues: CASTAGGQLQETQYF.

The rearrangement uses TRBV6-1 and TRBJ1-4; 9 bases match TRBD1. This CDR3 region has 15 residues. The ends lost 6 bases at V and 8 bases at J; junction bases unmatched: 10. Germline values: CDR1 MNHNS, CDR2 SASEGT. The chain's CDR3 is CASSDTGQGKEKLFF. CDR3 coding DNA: TGTGCCAGCAGCGATACCGGACAGGGGAAGGAAAAACTGTTTTTT.

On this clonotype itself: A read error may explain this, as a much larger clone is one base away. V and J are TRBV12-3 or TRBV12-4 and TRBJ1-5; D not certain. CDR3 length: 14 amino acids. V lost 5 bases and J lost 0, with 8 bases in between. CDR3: CASSRNPSNQPQHF. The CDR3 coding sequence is TGTGCCAGCAGTCGAAACCCTAGCAATCAGCCCCAGCATTTT.

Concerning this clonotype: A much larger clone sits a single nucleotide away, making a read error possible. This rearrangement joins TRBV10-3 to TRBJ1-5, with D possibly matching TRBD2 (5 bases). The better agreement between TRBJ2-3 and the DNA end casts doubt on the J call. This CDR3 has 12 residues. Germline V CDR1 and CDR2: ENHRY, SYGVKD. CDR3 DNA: TGTGCCATCAGTCCGGGGAATCAGCCCCAGTATTTT. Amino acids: CAISPGNQPQYF.